The 32 T cell receptor beta chains below all came from one sample that was sequenced in a study of CD8+ T cells in alopecia areata. Extracted from the samples, RNA was reverse transcribed into cDNA to serve as the sequencing template. Using immunoSEQ multiplex PCR, the repertoire was profiled, and TCRdb retains in-frame clones only, with some absent. The sample lists under 35,000 clones; over 60% were seen once. Sequencing used NKG2D-low CD8+ T cells sorted from blood. These receptors all come from a human donor with alopecia areata.

This clone was observed once. The chain links TRBV6-6 to TRBJ2-3; the D gene is possibly TRBD2 (7 bases). The V gene's germline CDR1 is MNHNY and CDR2 SVGAGI (reference sequence). Trimming removed 5 bases from V and 5 bases from J, with 14 bases in between. This CDR3 spans 14 amino acids. The CDR3 sequence: CASSVAGAGDTQYF. In DNA form, the CDR3 reads TGTGCCAGCAGTGTGGCGGGGGCCGGAGATACGCAGTATTTT.

The chain uses TRBV14 and TRBJ2-7; D gene ambiguous. V gave up 1 base and J gave up 3 bases, with 13 bases separating them. Per the germline V gene, CDR1 is SGHDN and CDR2 is FVKESK. CDR3 size: 15 residues. CDR3 nucleotides: TGTGCCAGCAGCCAAGTTTCTGGGGAACTCTACGAGCAGTACTTC. Its protein product is CASSQVSGELYEQYF.

This clone was counted between two and nine times. The rearrangement links TRBV28 to TRBJ1-1; 8 nucleotides line up with TRBD1. Germline V lookup: CDR1 MDHEN, CDR2 SYDVKM. The CDR3 covers 16 residues. The trim removed 4 bases at V and 6 bases at J, leaving 13 bases unmatched. The CDR3 DNA reads TGTGCCAGCAGTTCCACCCAACAGGGGGTTACGGCTGAAGCTTTCTTT. It specifies CASSSTQQGVTAEAFF.

V is TRBV30 and J is TRBJ2-7; 7 bases map to TRBD1. Looked up from germline, CDR1 is GTSNPN and CDR2 is SVGIG (reference sequence). The CDR3 has 15 amino acids. V lost 1 base, J lost 3 bases, and 9 bases stayed unmatched. CDR3 region: CAWSDISGTDYEQYF. The CDR3 nucleotides read TGTGCCTGGAGTGACATCTCCGGGACAGACTACGAGCAGTACTTC.

This clone appeared a few times. This rearrangement joins TRBV29-1 to TRBJ1-2; 7 nucleotides align to TRBD1. In germline, CDR1 is SQVTM, CDR2 ANQGSEA. V lost 3 bases, J lost 8 bases, and 12 bases stayed unmatched. CDR3 length: 14 amino acids. The CDR3 DNA sequence: TGCAGCGTTGATAGGACAGGTCCTCTATGGGGCTACACCTTC. This encodes CSVDRTGPLWGYTF.

This clone came up a few times. The V gene is TRBV7-2, the J gene TRBJ2-7; TRBD2 matches 11 bases. Germline V gives CDR1 SGHTA, CDR2 FQGNSA. The CDR3 sequence is 17 residues long. V lost 0 bases and J lost 0; bases outside the gene matches: 4. DNA for the CDR3: TGTGCCAGCAGCTTAGCAGTAGGACTAGCGGGCTCCTACGAGCAGTACTTC. This codes for CASSLAVGLAGSYEQYF. The full variable domain, rest sourced from reference TRBV7-2 and TRBJ2-7, is GAGVSQSPSNKVTEKGKDVELRCDPISGHTALYWYRQSLGQGLEFLIYFQGNSAPDKSGLPSDRFSAERTGGSVSTLTIQRTQQEDSAVYLCASSLAVGLAGSYEQYFGPGTRLTVT.

The V and J genes are TRBV29-1 and TRBJ2-5, with D unresolved. Germline CDR1 is SQVTM and CDR2 is ANQGSEA. V was trimmed by 4 bases and J by 4 bases, leaving 13 bases between them. This CDR3 has 13 amino acids. The CDR3 DNA reads as TGCAGCGTTGTTCCCAGGTTAAGAGAGACCCAGTACTTC. Translation gives CSVVPRLRETQYF.

The chain links TRBV4-1 to TRBJ2-3; the match to TRBD2 covers 7 bases. CDR1 is MGHRA and CDR2 is YSYEKL in the germline V gene. The J segment lost 7 bases and the V segment lost 0 bases, leaving 13 bases of the junction unmatched. This CDR3 is built from 17 residues. The chain's CDR3 is CASSQEVTGGIPNTQYF. In nucleotides, the CDR3 is TGCGCCAGCAGCCAAGAGGTAACGGGGGGAATTCCGAATACGCAGTATTTT.

The chain employs TRBV15 and TRBJ2-7; D is perhaps TRBD1 (5 bases). This CDR3 has 13 residues. Trimming pared 5 bases from V and 6 bases from J, leaving 14 bases between. The germline V gene has CDR1 LNHNV and CDR2 YYDKDF (reference sequence). The CDR3 bases are TGTGCCACCAGCTTGCCGACAGTGGGCGAGCAGTACTTC. It encodes CATSLPTVGEQYF.

This chain joins TRBV6-6 and TRBJ2-7; weak D call: TRBD1 (6 bases). The length of the CDR3 is 14 residues. The germline gives CDR1 MNHNY, CDR2 SVGAGI (reference sequence). Trimming shortened V by 0 bases and J by 3 bases, and 9 bases separated the two germline ends. The CDR3 coding sequence is TGTGCCAGCAGTTACTCTGACAGGCTCTACGAGCAGTACTTC. This gives the protein CASSYSDRLYEQYF.

V is TRBV4-1 and J is TRBJ2-7, with D perhaps matching TRBD2 (6 bases). CDR3 length: 13 residues. V lost 6 bases to trimming and J lost 0 bases, with 9 bases between them. Germline CDR1 MGHRA, CDR2 YSYEKL. The CDR3 reads CASSPDYSYEQYF. In DNA form, the CDR3 reads TGCGCCAGCAGTCCGGACTACTCCTACGAGCAGTACTTC.

This chain joins TRBV6-5 and TRBJ1-6, with D possibly TRBD1 on 5 matching bases. This CDR3 is 15 amino acids long. V was trimmed by 5 bases and J by 4 bases, leaving 12 bases between them. In germline, CDR1 is MNHEY, CDR2 SVGAGI. The CDR3 sequence is CASSTTRDYNSPLHF. Here the CDR3 DNA reads TGTGCCAGCAGTACAACCAGGGATTATAATTCACCCCTCCACTTT.

The chain is built from TRBV5-6 and TRBJ2-7, with a tentative D call TRBD2 (6 bases). The germline V gene encodes CDR1 SGHDT and CDR2 YYEEEE. V lost 1 base and J lost 6, with 17 bases in between. CDR3 size: 15 residues. CDR3 protein: CASSLRWAGRREQYF. The DNA for the CDR3 is TGTGCCAGCAGCTTGAGGTGGGCAGGGAGGCGCGAGCAGTACTTC.

This clone came up once. V is TRBV6-5 and J is TRBJ1-5; 7 bases are a match to TRBD1. Germline V gene data show CDR1 as MNHEY and CDR2 as SVGAGI. The V and J ends lost 4 bases and 6 bases, in that order; junction bases with no gene match: 3. This CDR3 comprises 13 residues. This CDR3 is CASSLTGAQPQHF. In DNA, the CDR3 is TGTGCCAGCAGTTTAACAGGGGCTCAGCCCCAGCATTTT.

The chain carries TRBV2 and TRBJ1-2, with D possibly TRBD1 on 6 matching bases. The CDR3 has 12 amino acids. The germline V gene has CDR1 SNHLY and CDR2 FYNNEI. The germline V and J ends were trimmed by 7 bases and 6 bases, with 12 bases remaining between them. CDR3 amino acids: CASNNRDDGYTF. In nucleotides, the CDR3 is TGTGCCAGCAATAACAGGGATGATGGCTACACCTTC.

The chain employs TRBV4-1 and TRBJ2-5, with D perhaps matching TRBD1 (7 bases). Trimming stripped 1 base from V and 4 bases from J, with 19 bases between. The CDR3 consists of 17 residues. Germline V gives CDR1 MGHRA, CDR2 YSYEKL. CDR3 protein: CASSQGFGGGWTETQYF. CDR3 nucleotides: TGCGCCAGCAGCCAAGGTTTTGGAGGGGGCTGGACAGAGACCCAGTACTTC.

V is TRBV27 and J is TRBJ2-7; 9 bases are a match to TRBD1. Germline V gives CDR1 MNHEY, CDR2 SMNVEV (reference sequence). This CDR3 has 14 residues. J was trimmed by 6 bases and V by 3 bases; bases with no gene match: 6. CDR3 nucleotide sequence: TGTGCCAGCAGTTTCGGGACAGGGAGTCCCGAGCAGTACTTC. It yields the protein CASSFGTGSPEQYF.

The CDR3 loop reads CASSFGYTGELFF. CDR3 DNA: TGTGCCAGCAGCTTTGGATACACCGGGGAGCTGTTTTTT. The J gene is TRBJ2-2, the V gene TRBV7-9; D is unresolved. Trimming cost V 3 bases and J 3 bases, with 5 bases left between them. The germline V gene has CDR1 SEHNR and CDR2 FQNEAQ (reference sequence). The CDR3 consists of 13 residues.

V usage is TRBV6-5 and J usage is TRBJ1-1; TRBD1 is a possible D gene (6 bases). CDR3 length equals 15 residues. V lost 0 bases and J 5 bases, leaving 13 bases between the germline ends. From germline, CDR1 is MNHEY and CDR2 SVGAGI. CDR3 sequence (DNA): TGTGCCAGCAGTTACTCGAGTGGCAGGGGTACTGAAGCTTTCTTT. This gives the protein CASSYSSGRGTEAFF.

The chain links TRBV27 to TRBJ2-1; unclear D gene. The ends were cut back, 6 bases at V and 0 bases at J, with 6 bases in the middle. The germline CDR1 and CDR2 sequences are MNHEY and SMNVEV (reference sequence). The CDR3 runs to 13 residues. The CDR3 loop is CASRISSYNEQFF. The CDR3 nucleotides are TGTGCCAGCAGAATCAGCTCCTACAATGAGCAGTTCTTC.

The V call is TRBV30, the J call TRBJ2-7; D unresolved. This CDR3 has 12 amino acids. V lost 4 bases and J lost 3, with 10 bases in between. The germline gives CDR1 GTSNPN, CDR2 SVGIG (reference sequence). In DNA, the CDR3 is TGTGCCTGGACCTCCGGCGGCTACGAGCAGTACTTC. It yields the protein CAWTSGGYEQYF.

The rearrangement uses TRBV4-1 and TRBJ1-2; tentative D call: TRBD1 (6 bases). CDR3 length: 16 amino acids. CDR1 is MGHRA, CDR2 YSYEKL, per germline. V was pared by 4 bases and J by 0 bases, with 15 bases between. The CDR3 region has the DNA TGCGCCAGCAGCCTCCAGATGGGGGCAGCTAACTATGGCTACACCTTC. Protein sequence: CASSLQMGAANYGYTF.

This clone came up once. The rearrangement uses TRBV9 and TRBJ2-7, with 7 bases aligning to TRBD2. Trimming at V came to 4 bases and at J to 0 bases, leaving 7 bases not matched to a gene. The CDR3 is 15 residues long. CDR1 SGDLS and CDR2 YYNGEE come from the germline V gene. CDR3 protein: CASSPPAGTSYEQYF. CDR3 in DNA: TGTGCCAGCAGCCCCCCAGCGGGAACCTCCTACGAGCAGTACTTC.

The rearrangement links TRBV28 to TRBJ2-1; D unclear. Trimming stripped 3 bases from V and 8 bases from J, with 14 bases between. The germline gives CDR1 MDHEN, CDR2 SYDVKM. CDR3 length equals 14 residues. For the CDR3, the DNA is TGTGCCAGCAGTTTCCGGGTTCAAGGCGATGAGCAGTTCTTC. Its translation is CASSFRVQGDEQFF.

This chain uses TRBV13 with TRBJ1-6; 8 bases line up with TRBD1. The CDR3 contains 16 residues. CDR1 is PRHDT and CDR2 is FYEKMQ in the germline V gene (reference sequence). Trimming at V came to 6 bases and at J to 4 bases, leaving 8 bases not matched to a gene. The CDR3 DNA is TGTGCCAGCAGACCCACCCGGGACAGGTATAATTCACCCCTCCACTTT. It translates to CASRPTRDRYNSPLHF.

V and J are TRBV7-8 and TRBJ2-3; 7 bases align to TRBD1. The ends lost 4 bases at V and 1 base at J; junction bases unmatched: 2. CDR1 is SGHVS and CDR2 is FQNEAQ in the germline V gene. CDR3 length: 14 residues. DNA of the CDR3: TGTGCCAGCAGCTCCGGACAGGGCACAGATACGCAGTATTTT. Protein product: CASSSGQGTDTQYF.

This rearrangement joins TRBV6-1 to TRBJ2-5; 7 bases align to TRBD2. In germline, CDR1 is MNHNS, CDR2 SASEGT. V lost 4 bases, J lost 1 base, and 6 bases stayed unmatched. The CDR3 consists of 15 residues. CDR3 sequence reads: CASSVVGGIQETQYF. In nucleotides, the CDR3 is TGTGCCAGCAGTGTAGTGGGGGGGATCCAAGAGACCCAGTACTTC.

The rearrangement joins TRBV2 to TRBJ2-7; weak D call: TRBD2 (5 bases). The CDR3 is 13 residues long. V dropped 6 bases and J dropped 0 bases, with 9 bases sitting between them. Germline V gives CDR1 SNHLY, CDR2 FYNNEI. CDR3 DNA sequence: TGTGCCAGCAGGGACGGGAACTCCTACGAGCAGTACTTC. It codes for CASRDGNSYEQYF. Together with reference TRBV2 and TRBJ2-7, the CDR3 gives the full variable domain: EPEVTQTPSHQVTQMGQEVILRCVPISNHLYFYWYRQILGQKVEFLVSFYNNEISEKSEIFDDQFSVERPDGSNFTLKIRSTKLEDSAMYFCASRDGNSYEQYFGPGTRLTVT.

This rearrangement joins TRBV27 to TRBJ1-2; no firm D call. Per the germline V gene, CDR1 is MNHEY and CDR2 is SMNVEV (reference sequence). V shed 0 bases and J shed 3 bases, with 5 bases lying between them. The CDR3 spans 13 residues. The CDR3 sequence is CASSLSPYYGYTF. CDR3 coding DNA: TGTGCCAGCAGTTTATCCCCGTACTATGGCTACACCTTC.

V usage is TRBV6-1 and J usage is TRBJ2-1, with 7 bases aligning to TRBD1. Losses at the gene ends were 8 bases for V and 4 bases for J; bases not matched to a gene: 8. Germline V gene data show CDR1 as MNHNS and CDR2 as SASEGT. CDR3 size: 14 residues. CDR3 DNA: TGTGCCAGCCTCATCGGGACAGATTACAATGAGCAGTTCTTC. Amino acid sequence: CASLIGTDYNEQFF.

The chain combines TRBV4-3 with TRBJ2-7, with 8 bases fitting TRBD1. Trimming at V came to 0 bases and at J to 5 bases, leaving 12 bases not matched to a gene. Per germline, CDR1 LGHNA and CDR2 YSLEER. CDR3 length equals 17 residues. CDR3 region: CASSQEGGRTGYDEQYF. The CDR3 DNA sequence: TGCGCCAGCAGCCAAGAAGGAGGCAGGACAGGGTACGACGAGCAGTACTTC.

The DNA of the CDR3 is TGTGCCAGCAGCGGGGGGGCGGAAGATACGCAGTATTTT. Translated: CASSGGAEDTQYF. This rearrangement joins TRBV6-5 to TRBJ2-3; TRBD2 aligns across 8 bases. Germline V CDR1 and CDR2: MNHEY, SVGAGI. Unmatched junction bases numbered 4, after V lost 6 bases and J lost 5 bases. The CDR3 contains 13 residues.